Below, 16 T cell receptor beta chains from the same sample are listed, as sequenced in a study of T cells expressing NK-cell markers. After re-calling the 5' RACE reads, TCRdb lists one entry per CDR3 protein, DNA absent. The table lists about 160,000 distinct CDR3 sequences. The sequencing sample was made of blood T cells: a sorted CD56 or NKG2C T cell subset, CD4+ or CD8+ T cells, or bulk PBMC T cells (not recorded which). These receptor sequences come from a woman between 18 and 69 years old in good health.

The gene calls are TRBV5-1 and TRBJ2-3; lacking DNA, the TRBD2 call made by TCRdb goes unchecked. Germline V lookup: CDR1 SGHRS, CDR2 YFSETQ. CDR3 length equals 15 residues. The CDR3 reads CASSLSGGVTDTQYF.

This rearrangement joins TRBV2 to TRBJ2-3; TCRdb calls TRBD1, which cannot be checked without DNA. This CDR3 comprises 15 residues. Germline V CDR1 and CDR2: SNHLY, FYNNEI. CDR3 protein: CATRAGGTQIDTQYF.

J is TRBJ2-6 and V is TRBV6-5. The V gene's germline CDR1 is MNHEY and CDR2 SVGAGI. This CDR3 contains 19 residues. CDR3 residues: CASSYLRRTVTSGANVLTF.

The chain is built from TRBV7-3 and TRBJ2-3; the TCRdb call, TRBD2, lacks DNA for checking. The CDR3 consists of 17 residues. Germline V gene lookup returns CDR1 SGHTA and CDR2 FQGTGA. CDR3 sequence: CASSRSSGGHRTDTQYF.

This sequence joins TRBV14 and TRBJ2-3; TCRdb designates TRBD2, a call that cannot be tested without DNA. Germline V CDR1 and CDR2: SGHDN, FVKESK. The length of the CDR3 is 17 residues. The CDR3 loop is CASSQGMGRPLTDTQYF.

The V call is TRBV5-1, the J call TRBJ1-1. The CDR3 is 16 amino acids. CDR1 and CDR2 from the germline V gene are SGHRS and YFSETQ. CDR3 amino acids: CASSLSGSGVDTEAFF. Combining the CDR3 with reference TRBV5-1 and TRBJ1-1 gives the whole variable domain KAGVTQTPRYLIKTRGQQVTLSCSPISGHRSVSWYQQTPGQGLQFLFEYFSETQRNKGNFPGRFSGRQFSNSRSEMNVSTLELGDSALYLCASSLSGSGVDTEAFFGQGTRLTVV.

The CDR3 loop is CATSPDRVYGYTF. The rearrangement uses TRBV15 and TRBJ1-2; as DNA is missing, the TRBD1 call by TCRdb cannot be tested. Germline assignment: CDR1 LNHNV and CDR2 YYDKDF (reference sequence). The CDR3 loop spans 13 amino acids.

The chain carries TRBV12-3 or TRBV12-4 and TRBJ2-3; TCRdb's D gene call, TRBD2, goes unchecked for lack of DNA. The CDR3 extends over 17 amino acids. CDR3 residues: CASSLTSGGARIDTQYF.

V and J are TRBV6-1 and TRBJ2-1; TCRdb proposes TRBD2, but this gene call is untestable without DNA. This CDR3 contains 17 residues. In germline, CDR1 is MNHNS, CDR2 SASEGT. The CDR3 protein is CASSELAGGLDYNEQFF.

V is TRBV12-3 or TRBV12-4 and J is TRBJ2-2; TCRdb returns TRBD2, unconfirmable since there is no DNA. The CDR3 extends over 17 amino acids. The CDR3 loop reads CASSLASGGASSGELFF.

The rearrangement uses TRBV18 and TRBJ1-2; the D call from TCRdb, TRBD1, cannot be confirmed without DNA. This CDR3 region has 13 residues. Germline CDR1 reads KGHSH; CDR2 reads LQKENI. The CDR3 protein is CASSPTDTRGYTF.

The chain's CDR3 is CASSIALFDTGELFF. The chain employs TRBV19 and TRBJ2-2. This CDR3 is built from 15 residues. The germline V gene has CDR1 LNHDA and CDR2 SQIVND (reference sequence).

The chain carries TRBV11-1 and TRBJ2-7; TCRdb indicates TRBD1, and absent DNA this call remains unverified. The germline CDR1 and CDR2 sequences are SGHAT and FQDESV (reference sequence). This CDR3 contains 14 residues. The CDR3 reads CASSSGTGNSEQYF.

J is TRBJ2-1 and V is TRBV9; the D call of TRBD1 rests on TCRdb alone, since no DNA is present to check it. The CDR3 contains 14 residues. Germline V gene lookup returns CDR1 SGDLS and CDR2 YYNGEE. The CDR3 here is CASGSRIAYNEQFF.

The chain joins TRBV2 to TRBJ2-3; without DNA, the TCRdb call of TRBD1 cannot be checked. The germline gives CDR1 SNHLY, CDR2 FYNNEI. This CDR3 comprises 14 residues. The CDR3 protein is CASSEDRVADTQYF.

V usage is TRBV4-1 and J usage is TRBJ1-5; TCRdb names TRBD1, which stays unverified in the absence of DNA. Germline V gives CDR1 MGHRA, CDR2 YSYEKL. The CDR3 totals 16 residues. Here the CDR3 reads CASSQRSGQGSQPQHF.